This T cell receptor (beta chain) was documented in a study of blood T cell repertoires in COVID-19. CDR3 length: 14 amino acids. Trimming cost V 3 bases and J 2 bases, with 13 bases left between them. Germline V gene data show CDR1 as GTSNPN and CDR2 as SVGIG (reference sequence). Profiling relied on immunoSEQ multiplex PCR, and the TCRdb table lists in-frame clones only, not all of them. The top ten clones hold around 2.7% of a sample with some 180,000 clones, about 83% of them seen once. Sequencing was done on a sample of peripheral blood. This sequence joins TRBV30 and TRBJ2-5, with D unclear. The sequence came from a woman of 80 years or more with COVID-19, enrolled during active disease. The CDR3 DNA reads as TGTGCCTGGAGCCGAACAGACCAACAAGAGACCCAGTACTTC. As protein: CAWSRTDQQETQYF.